This TCR beta chain was recovered during a study of T cell responses to AZD1222 COVID-19 vaccine. Between the trimmed V and J ends, which lost 7 bases and 2 bases, there was a span of 17 bases. CDR1 is MNHEY, CDR2 SVGAGI, per germline. CDR3 length: 15 amino acids. The study, taken as a whole, reports: Clonal diversity was possibly underestimated, and the donors were mostly white British, with more females.

Profiling relied on immunoSEQ multiplex PCR, and the TCRdb table lists in-frame clones only, not all of them. The data show about 130,000 clones, with 70% to 90% seen just once and about 1.9% held by the top ten. Remarks on this clone: Its target is unknown.

Sequences were derived from peripheral blood, sampled on day 0 of AZD1222 vaccination. The origin of this receptor is an adult in good health. J is TRBJ1-1 and V is TRBV6-5; the D is unclear. The CDR3 here is CASTPRIAANTEAFF. CDR3 nucleotides: TGTGCCAGCACCCCCCGAATAGCAGCTAACACTGAAGCTTTCTTT.